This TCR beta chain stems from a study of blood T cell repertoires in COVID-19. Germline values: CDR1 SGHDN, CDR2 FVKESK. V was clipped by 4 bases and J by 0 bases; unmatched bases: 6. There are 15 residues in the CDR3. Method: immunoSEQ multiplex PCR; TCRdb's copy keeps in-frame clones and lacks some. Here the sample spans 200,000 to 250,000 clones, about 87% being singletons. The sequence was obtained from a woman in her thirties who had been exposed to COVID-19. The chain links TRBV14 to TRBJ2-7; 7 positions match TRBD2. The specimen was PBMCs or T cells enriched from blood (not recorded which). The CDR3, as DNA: TGTGCCAGCAGCCTCCGACCTAGCGGCTCCTACGAGCAGTACTTC. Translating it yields CASSLRPSGSYEQYF.